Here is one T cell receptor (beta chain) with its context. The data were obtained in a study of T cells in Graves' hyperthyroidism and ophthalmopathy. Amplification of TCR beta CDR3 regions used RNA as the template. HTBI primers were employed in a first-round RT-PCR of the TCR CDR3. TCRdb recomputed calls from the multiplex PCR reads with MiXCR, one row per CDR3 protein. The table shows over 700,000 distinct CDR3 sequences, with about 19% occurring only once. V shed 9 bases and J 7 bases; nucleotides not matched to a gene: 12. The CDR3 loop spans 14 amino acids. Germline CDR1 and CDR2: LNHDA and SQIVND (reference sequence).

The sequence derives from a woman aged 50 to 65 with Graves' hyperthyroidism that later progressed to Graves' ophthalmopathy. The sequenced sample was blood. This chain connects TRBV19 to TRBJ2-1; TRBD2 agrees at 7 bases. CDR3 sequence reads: CASQRTGGPNEQFF. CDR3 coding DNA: TGTGCCAGCCAGAGGACGGGGGGACCTAATGAGCAGTTCTTC. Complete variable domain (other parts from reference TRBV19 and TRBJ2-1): DGGITQSPKYLFRKEGQNVTLSCEQNLNHDAMYWYRQDPGQGLRLIYYSQIVNDFQKGDIAEGYSVSREKKESFPLTVTSAQKNPTAFYLCASQRTGGPNEQFFGPGTRLTVL.